A single TCR beta chain is shown here with its context. Trimming pared 2 bases from V and 2 bases from J, leaving 9 bases between. Germline-derived CDR1 and CDR2 are MNHEY and SVGAGI. The CDR3 covers 14 residues. The time point: before trial treatment. Gene-specific TRAV and TRBV primers were used for first-strand cDNA, covering alpha and beta chains. TCR amplification ran 20 PCR cycles using constant-region and V-primer adapter primers. TCRdb re-called the reads with MiXCR, one entry per CDR3 protein. The sample has more than 45,000 distinct CDR3 sequences; roughly a quarter are singletons. This entry comes from a study of low-dose radiotherapy and immunotherapy resistance in tumors. Study overall: Aspirin was taken orally by patients at 300 mg daily for four cycles from cycle 1 day 1.

The sample was PBMCs, taken before treatment. J is TRBJ1-1 and V is TRBV6-5; D gene uncertain. This clonotype was sampled from a male donor with prostate cancer. The CDR3 reads CASSYDNANTEAFF. In DNA form, the CDR3 reads TGTGCCAGCAGTTACGACAACGCCAACACTGAAGCTTTCTTT.